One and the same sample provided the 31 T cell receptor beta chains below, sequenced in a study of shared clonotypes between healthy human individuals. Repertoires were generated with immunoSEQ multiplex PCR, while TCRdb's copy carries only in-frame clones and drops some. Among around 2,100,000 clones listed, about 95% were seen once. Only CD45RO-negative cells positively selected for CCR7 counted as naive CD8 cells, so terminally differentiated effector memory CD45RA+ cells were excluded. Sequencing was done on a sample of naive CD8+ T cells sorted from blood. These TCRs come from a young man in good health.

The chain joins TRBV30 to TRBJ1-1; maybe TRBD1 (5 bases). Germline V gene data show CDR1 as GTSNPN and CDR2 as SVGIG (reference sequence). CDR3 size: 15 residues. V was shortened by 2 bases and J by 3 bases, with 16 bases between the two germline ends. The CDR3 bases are TGTGCCTGGAGTTTGGGGACCGGGGTGTACACTGAAGCTTTCTTT. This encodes CAWSLGTGVYTEAFF.

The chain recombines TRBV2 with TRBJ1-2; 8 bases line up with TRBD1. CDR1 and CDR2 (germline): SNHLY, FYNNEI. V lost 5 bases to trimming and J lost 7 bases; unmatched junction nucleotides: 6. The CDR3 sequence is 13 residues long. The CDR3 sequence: CASSSGGAGGYTF. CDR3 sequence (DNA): TGTGCCAGCAGTTCAGGGGGCGCGGGTGGCTACACCTTC.

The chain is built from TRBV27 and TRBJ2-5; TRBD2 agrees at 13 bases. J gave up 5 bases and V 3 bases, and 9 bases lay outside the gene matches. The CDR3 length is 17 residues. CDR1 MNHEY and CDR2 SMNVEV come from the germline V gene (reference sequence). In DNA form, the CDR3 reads TGTGCCAGCAGTTTCTTCGCCGGGACTAGCGGGGTGGAGACCCAGTACTTC. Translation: CASSFFAGTSGVETQYF.

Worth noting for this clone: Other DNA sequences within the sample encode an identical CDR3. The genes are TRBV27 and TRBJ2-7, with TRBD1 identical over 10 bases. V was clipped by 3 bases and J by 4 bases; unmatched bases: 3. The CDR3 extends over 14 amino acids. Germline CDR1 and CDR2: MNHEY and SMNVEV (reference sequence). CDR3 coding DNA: TGTGCCAGCAGTTTTGGGACAGGGGATTACGAGCAGTACTTC. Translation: CASSFGTGDYEQYF.

Here the CDR3 DNA reads TGTGCCAGCAGTGTAGGGTCCGGGGGGTCCTACGAGCAGTACTTC. Its protein is CASSVGSGGSYEQYF. The chain has TRBV27 and TRBJ2-7; TRBD2 matches at 7 bases. The J segment lost 1 base and the V segment lost 5 bases, leaving 8 bases of the junction unmatched. The length of the CDR3 is 15 residues. Looked up from germline, CDR1 is MNHEY and CDR2 is SMNVEV (reference sequence).

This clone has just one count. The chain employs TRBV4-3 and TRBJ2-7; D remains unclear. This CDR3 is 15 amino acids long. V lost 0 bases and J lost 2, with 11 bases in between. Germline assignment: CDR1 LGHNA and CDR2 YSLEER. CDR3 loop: CASSQDGGNAYEQYF. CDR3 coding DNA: TGCGCCAGCAGCCAAGACGGCGGTAACGCCTACGAGCAGTACTTC.

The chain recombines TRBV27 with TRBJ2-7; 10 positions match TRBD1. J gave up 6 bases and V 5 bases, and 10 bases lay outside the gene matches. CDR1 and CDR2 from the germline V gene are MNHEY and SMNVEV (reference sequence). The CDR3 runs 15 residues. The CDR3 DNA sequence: TGTGCCAGCAGTCCCACCGGGACAGGGGACGGCGAGCAGTACTTC. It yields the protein CASSPTGTGDGEQYF.

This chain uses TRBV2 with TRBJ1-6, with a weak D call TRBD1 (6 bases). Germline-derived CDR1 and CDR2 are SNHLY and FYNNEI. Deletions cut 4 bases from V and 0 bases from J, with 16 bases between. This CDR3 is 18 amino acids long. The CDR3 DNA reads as TGTGCCAGCAGTGGACAGGCTGGAAGATTCTCCTATAATTCACCCCTCCACTTT. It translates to CASSGQAGRFSYNSPLHF.

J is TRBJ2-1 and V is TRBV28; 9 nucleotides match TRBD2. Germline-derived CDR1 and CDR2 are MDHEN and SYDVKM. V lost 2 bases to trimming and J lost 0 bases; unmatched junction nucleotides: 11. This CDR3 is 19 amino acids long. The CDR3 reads CASSLGGLALISSYNEQFF. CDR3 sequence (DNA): TGTGCCAGCAGTTTAGGAGGACTAGCGTTAATCAGCTCCTACAATGAGCAGTTCTTC.

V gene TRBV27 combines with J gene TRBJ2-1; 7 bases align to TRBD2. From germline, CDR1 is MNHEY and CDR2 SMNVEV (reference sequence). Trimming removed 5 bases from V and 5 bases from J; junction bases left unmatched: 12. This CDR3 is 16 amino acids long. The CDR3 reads CASSPSSGQIHNEQFF. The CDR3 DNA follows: TGTGCCAGCAGTCCCTCTAGCGGACAAATACACAATGAGCAGTTCTTC.

Here the CDR3 DNA reads TGCGCCAGCAGCCTCGGACCCGACTCCCCCTACGAGCAGTACTTC. It translates to CASSLGPDSPYEQYF. The rearrangement links TRBV4-1 to TRBJ2-7, with D uncertain. The ends were cut back, 4 bases at V and 2 bases at J, with 15 bases in the middle. From germline, CDR1 is MGHRA and CDR2 YSYEKL. The CDR3 consists of 15 residues.

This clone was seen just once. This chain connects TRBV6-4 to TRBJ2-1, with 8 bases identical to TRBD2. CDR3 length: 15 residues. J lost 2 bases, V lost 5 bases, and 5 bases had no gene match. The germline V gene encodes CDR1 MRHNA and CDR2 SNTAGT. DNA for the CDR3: TGTGCCAGCAGTCCTTTAGCGGGACCCTACAATGAGCAGTTCTTC. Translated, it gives CASSPLAGPYNEQFF.

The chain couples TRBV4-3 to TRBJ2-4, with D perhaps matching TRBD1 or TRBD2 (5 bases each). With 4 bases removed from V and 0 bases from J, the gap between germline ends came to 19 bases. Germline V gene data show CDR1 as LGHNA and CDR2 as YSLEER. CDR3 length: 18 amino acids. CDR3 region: CASSPSRGPYLAKNIQYF. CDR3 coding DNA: TGCGCCAGCAGCCCAAGCCGGGGACCCTATTTAGCCAAAAACATTCAGTACTTC.

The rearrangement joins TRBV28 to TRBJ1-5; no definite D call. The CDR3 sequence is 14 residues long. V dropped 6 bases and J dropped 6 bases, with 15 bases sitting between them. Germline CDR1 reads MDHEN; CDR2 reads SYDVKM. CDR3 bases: TGTGCCAGCAGCTCGGAGTCCGGGATTCAGCCCCAGCATTTT. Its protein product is CASSSESGIQPQHF. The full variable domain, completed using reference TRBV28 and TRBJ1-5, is DVKVTQSSRYLVKRTGEKVFLECVQDMDHENMFWYRQDPGLGLRLIYFSYDVKMKEKGDIPEGYSVSREKKERFSLILESASTNQTSMYLCASSSESGIQPQHFGDGTRLSIL.

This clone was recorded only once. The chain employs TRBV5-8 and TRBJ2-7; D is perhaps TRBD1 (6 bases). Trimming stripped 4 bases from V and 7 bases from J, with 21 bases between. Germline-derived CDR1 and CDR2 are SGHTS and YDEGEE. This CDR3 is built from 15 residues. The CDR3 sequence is CASSSNRVGFGEQYF. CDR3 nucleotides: TGTGCCAGCAGCAGTAACAGGGTGGGATTCGGTGAGCAGTACTTC.

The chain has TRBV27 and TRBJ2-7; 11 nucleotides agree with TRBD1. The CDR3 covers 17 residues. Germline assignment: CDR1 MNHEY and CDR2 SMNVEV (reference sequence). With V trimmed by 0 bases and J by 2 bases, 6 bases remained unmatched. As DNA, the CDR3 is TGTGCCAGCAGTTTATCGATGGGGGACAGGGGGACCTACGAGCAGTACTTC. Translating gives CASSLSMGDRGTYEQYF.

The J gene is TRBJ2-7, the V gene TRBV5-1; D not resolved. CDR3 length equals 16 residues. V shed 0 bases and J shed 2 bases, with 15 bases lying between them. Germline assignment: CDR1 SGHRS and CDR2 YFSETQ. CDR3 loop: CASSLALDAQTYEQYF. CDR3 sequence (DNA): TGCGCCAGCAGCTTGGCGTTGGACGCCCAAACCTACGAGCAGTACTTC.

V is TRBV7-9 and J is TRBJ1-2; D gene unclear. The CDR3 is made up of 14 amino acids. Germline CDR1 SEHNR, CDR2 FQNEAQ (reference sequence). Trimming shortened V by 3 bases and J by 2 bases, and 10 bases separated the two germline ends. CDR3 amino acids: CASSLPSENYGYTF. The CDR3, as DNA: TGTGCCAGCAGCTTGCCGTCAGAAAACTATGGCTACACCTTC. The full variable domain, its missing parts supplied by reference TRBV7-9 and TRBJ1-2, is DTGVSQNPRHKITKRGQNVTFRCDPISEHNRLYWYRQTLGQGPEFLTYFQNEAQLEKSRLLSDRFSAERPKGSFSTLEIQRTEQGDSAMYLCASSLPSENYGYTFGSGTRLTVV.

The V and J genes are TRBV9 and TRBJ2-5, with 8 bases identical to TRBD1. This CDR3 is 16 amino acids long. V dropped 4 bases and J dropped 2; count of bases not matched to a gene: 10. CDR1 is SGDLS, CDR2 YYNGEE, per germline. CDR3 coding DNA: TGTGCCAGCAGCCCCTGGACAGGGACGATGCAAGAGACCCAGTACTTC. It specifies CASSPWTGTMQETQYF.

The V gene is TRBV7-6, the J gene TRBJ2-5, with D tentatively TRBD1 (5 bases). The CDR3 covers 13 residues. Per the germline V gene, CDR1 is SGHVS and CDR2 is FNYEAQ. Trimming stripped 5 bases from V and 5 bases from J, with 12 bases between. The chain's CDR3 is CASSPETVETQYF. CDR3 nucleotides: TGTGCCAGCAGCCCCGAGACAGTTGAGACCCAGTACTTC.

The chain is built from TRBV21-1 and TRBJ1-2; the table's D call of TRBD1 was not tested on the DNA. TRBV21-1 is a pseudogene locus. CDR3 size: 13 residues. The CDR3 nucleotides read TGTGCCAGCAGACGGACAGGTAGCTATGGCTACACCTTC. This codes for CASRRTGSYGYTF.

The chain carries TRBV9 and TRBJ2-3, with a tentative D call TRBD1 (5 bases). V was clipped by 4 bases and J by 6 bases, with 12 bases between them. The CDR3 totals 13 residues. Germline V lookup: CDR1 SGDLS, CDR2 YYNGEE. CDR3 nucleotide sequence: TGTGCCAGCAGCCCATGGGGCGAGGATACGCAGTATTTT. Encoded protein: CASSPWGEDTQYF.

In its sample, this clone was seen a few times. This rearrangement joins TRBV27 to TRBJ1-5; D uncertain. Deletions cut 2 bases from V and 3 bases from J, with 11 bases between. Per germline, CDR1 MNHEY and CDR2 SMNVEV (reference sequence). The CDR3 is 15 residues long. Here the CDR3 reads CASSLDRYSNQPQHF. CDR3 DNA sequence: TGTGCCAGCAGTTTAGACCGATATTCCAATCAGCCCCAGCATTTT.

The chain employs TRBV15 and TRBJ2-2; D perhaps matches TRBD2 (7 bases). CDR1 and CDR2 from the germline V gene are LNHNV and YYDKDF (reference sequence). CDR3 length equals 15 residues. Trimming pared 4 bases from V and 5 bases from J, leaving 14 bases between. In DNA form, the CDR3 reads TGTGCCACCAGCACGTCAGGGGAGGGGACCGGGGAGCTGTTTTTT. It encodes CATSTSGEGTGELFF.

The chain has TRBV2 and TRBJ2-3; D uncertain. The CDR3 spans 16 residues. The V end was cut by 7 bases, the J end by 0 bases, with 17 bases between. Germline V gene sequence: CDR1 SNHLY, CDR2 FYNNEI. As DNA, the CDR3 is TGTGCCAGCACCCCAGCAGAGTGGGCTAGCACAGATACGCAGTATTTT. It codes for CASTPAEWASTDTQYF.

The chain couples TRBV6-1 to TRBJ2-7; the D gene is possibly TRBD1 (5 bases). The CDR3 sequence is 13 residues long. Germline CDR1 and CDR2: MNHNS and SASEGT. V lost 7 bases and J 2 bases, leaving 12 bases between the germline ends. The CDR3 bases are TGTGCCAGCATAGGGGTAACCCCCTACGAGCAGTACTTC. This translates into CASIGVTPYEQYF.

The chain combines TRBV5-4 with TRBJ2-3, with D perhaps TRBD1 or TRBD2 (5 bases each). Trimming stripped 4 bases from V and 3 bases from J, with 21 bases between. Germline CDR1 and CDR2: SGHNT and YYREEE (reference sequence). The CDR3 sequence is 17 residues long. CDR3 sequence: CASSPSGLDLGTDTQYF. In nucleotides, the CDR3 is TGTGCCAGCAGCCCCTCGGGGCTGGATCTAGGGACAGATACGCAGTATTTT.

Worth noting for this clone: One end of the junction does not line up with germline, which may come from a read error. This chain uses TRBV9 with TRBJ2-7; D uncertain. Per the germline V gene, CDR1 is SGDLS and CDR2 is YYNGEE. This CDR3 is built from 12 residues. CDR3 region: CASSPSSHEQYF. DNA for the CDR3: TGTGCCAGCAGCCCAAGCTCCCACGAGCAGTACTTC. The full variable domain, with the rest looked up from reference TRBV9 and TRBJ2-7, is DSGVTQTPKHLITATGQRVTLRCSPRSGDLSVYWYQQSLDQGLQFLIQYYNGEERAKGNILERFSAQQFPDLHSELNLSSLELGDSALYFCASSPSSHEQYFGPGTRLTVT.

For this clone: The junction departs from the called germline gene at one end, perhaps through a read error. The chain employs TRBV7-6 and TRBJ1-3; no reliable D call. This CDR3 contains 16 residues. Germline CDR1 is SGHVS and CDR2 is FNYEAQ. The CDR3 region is CASSPTTVHSGDTIYF. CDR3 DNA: TGTGCCAGCAGCCCTACAACAGTTCACTCTGGAGACACCATATATTTT.

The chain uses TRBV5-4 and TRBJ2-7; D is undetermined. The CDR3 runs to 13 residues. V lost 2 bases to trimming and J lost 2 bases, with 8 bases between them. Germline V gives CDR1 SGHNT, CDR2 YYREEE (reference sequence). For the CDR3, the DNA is TGTGCCAGCAGCTTATCCGTTACCTACGAGCAGTACTTC. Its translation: CASSLSVTYEQYF.

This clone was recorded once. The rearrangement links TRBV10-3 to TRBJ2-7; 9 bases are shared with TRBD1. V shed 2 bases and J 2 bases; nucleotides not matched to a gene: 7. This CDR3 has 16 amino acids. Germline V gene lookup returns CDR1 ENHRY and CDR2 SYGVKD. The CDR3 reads CAISEPGTGHTYEQYF. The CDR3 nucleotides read TGTGCCATCAGTGAGCCAGGGACAGGGCATACCTACGAGCAGTACTTC.